Below, 19 T cell receptor beta chains from the same sample are listed, as sequenced in a study of regulatory T cells in long-lasting Graves disease (dated by TCRdb to about 2021). The sample's time point label, decoded: persistent/refractory GD, antithyroid drugs over 5 years with positive TRAb. For both TCR sequencing and RNA sequencing, RNA was extracted from PBMCs using TRIzol. Libraries were constructed by multiplex PCR. The run used an Illumina HiSeq 4000. iRepertoire HTBI primers and Arm-PCR amplification of CDR3 regions were used to construct TCR beta libraries. TCRdb took the public reads, trimmed them with fastp at Q25, ran MiXCR for clone calling and kept in-frame beta chains. Each entry is one CDR3 protein sequence, shown with its most common DNA and genes. The sample contains nearly 350,000 distinct CDR3 sequences, roughly a fifth of them found a single time. The ten biggest clones cover roughly 27% of the sample.

Sequencing used peripheral blood mononuclear cells (PBMCs), obtained when the disease was refractory, from a patient treated with antithyroid drugs. These receptors were collected from a female donor with Graves disease.

In this sample, this clonotype turned up many times. The chain links TRBV6-5 to TRBJ1-5; 8 bases are a match to TRBD1. Germline V gene lookup returns CDR1 MNHEY and CDR2 SVGAGI. There are 19 residues in the CDR3. V gave up 2 bases and J gave up 4 bases; unmatched junction bases: 16. For the CDR3, the DNA is TGTGCCAGCAGTTACGGGTGGTTCCGAGACAGGGGCGGAAATCAGCCCCAGCATTTT. Its protein is CASSYGWFRDRGGNQPQHF.

Details on this clonotype: A far larger clone lies a single base away; this is likely a read error. The genes are TRBV6-5 and TRBJ1-5; D might be TRBD1 (5 bases). CDR3 length: 15 residues. Germline V lookup: CDR1 MNHEY, CDR2 SVGAGI. V was trimmed by 4 bases and J by 6 bases, leaving 16 bases between them. The DNA for the CDR3 is TGTGCCAGCAGTTTGAGGGGAGTGGGGGTTCAGCCCCAGCATTTT. This gives the protein CASSLRGVGVQPQHF.

This clonotype was counted a few times. This chain connects TRBV12-3 or TRBV12-4 to TRBJ2-4, with D uncertain. V lost 5 bases and J 1 base, leaving 9 bases between the germline ends. This CDR3 region has 14 residues. The CDR3 protein is CASSPDAAKNIQYF. The DNA of the CDR3 is TGTGCCAGCAGTCCCGACGCGGCCAAAAACATTCAGTACTTC.

This clonotype was observed a handful of times. The chain couples TRBV6-5 to TRBJ1-5; D perhaps matches TRBD1 (5 bases). This CDR3 contains 13 residues. V shed 2 bases and J shed 6 bases, with 8 bases lying between them. Germline lookup yields CDR1 MNHEY and CDR2 SVGAGI. The CDR3, as DNA: TGTGCCAGCAGTTACGGGGCCTTTCAGCCCCAGCATTTT. Amino acid sequence: CASSYGAFQPQHF.

This clonotype showed up many times. The rearrangement joins TRBV12-3 or TRBV12-4 to TRBJ2-7, with 10 bases identical to TRBD1. J lost 0 bases, V lost 6 bases, and 11 bases had no gene match. This CDR3 has 17 residues. For the CDR3, the DNA is TGTGCCAGCAGCCTTACCGGGACAGGGGACCTCTCCTACGAGCAGTACTTC. Protein product: CASSLTGTGDLSYEQYF.

This chain links TRBV3-1 with TRBJ2-1; TRBD1 agrees at 7 bases. V was clipped by 5 bases and J by 6 bases; unmatched bases: 4. Germline V CDR1 and CDR2: LGHDT, YNNKEL (reference sequence). The CDR3 totals 13 residues. The CDR3, as DNA: TGTGCCAGCAGCTCCGGGACAGTCAATGAGCAGTTCTTC. Protein: CASSSGTVNEQFF.

This clonotype was picked up a small number of times. V and J are TRBV24-1 and TRBJ2-1; D ambiguous. Trimming left V 1 base short and J 0 bases short, with 9 bases between. The CDR3 has 16 residues. Germline CDR1 and CDR2: KGHDR and SFDVKD. The CDR3 region is CATSDLDPRSYNEQFF. The CDR3 DNA reads as TGTGCCACCAGTGATTTAGATCCCCGCTCCTACAATGAGCAGTTCTTC.

In its sample, this clonotype was seen many times. This chain links TRBV15 with TRBJ1-2; maybe TRBD1 (6 bases). The CDR3 length is 17 residues. Trimming took 0 bases from V and 8 from J, leaving 22 bases between them. In germline, CDR1 is LNHNV, CDR2 YYDKDF (reference sequence). The CDR3 protein is CATSRDVRLRGRDGYTF. CDR3 in DNA: TGTGCCACCAGCAGAGATGTCCGTCTCAGGGGTAGGGACGGCTACACCTTC.

V and J are TRBV5-1 and TRBJ2-2; D may correspond to TRBD1 or TRBD2 (6 bases each). The germline gives CDR1 SGHRS, CDR2 YFSETQ. This CDR3 contains 15 residues. Trimming pared 5 bases from V and 5 bases from J, leaving 16 bases between. CDR3: CASRSQGRSTGELFF. The CDR3 coding sequence is TGCGCCAGCAGATCTCAGGGGAGGTCAACCGGGGAGCTGTTTTTT.

The rearrangement joins TRBV4-3 to TRBJ2-7; 7 bases are a match to TRBD1. CDR3 size: 13 residues. V trimming: 4 bases; J trimming: 9 bases; junction bases outside the gene matches: 9. CDR1 LGHNA and CDR2 YSLEER come from the germline V gene. In DNA form, the CDR3 reads TGCGCCAGCAGCCTTTTGTTGACAGGGCGGCAGTACTTC. Encoded protein: CASSLLLTGRQYF.

This clonotype has a count of ten or more. The chain carries TRBV7-8 and TRBJ1-5; TRBD1 matches 9 bases. Germline trimming cut 4 bases from V and 4 bases from J; bases unmatched to any gene: 5. The length of the CDR3 is 15 residues. CDR1 and CDR2 (germline): SGHVS, FQNEAQ. The DNA of the CDR3 is TGTGCCAGCAGCTGGGACAGGGTTGGTAATCAGCCCCAGCATTTT. This codes for CASSWDRVGNQPQHF.

This clonotype was counted between two and nine times. The chain recombines TRBV9 with TRBJ2-5, with a tentative D call TRBD2 (6 bases). Germline V gives CDR1 SGDLS, CDR2 YYNGEE. V was trimmed by 0 bases and J by 4 bases, leaving 16 bases between them. This CDR3 region has 16 residues. The CDR3 DNA is TGTGCCAGCAGCGTAGCTCGGCGGGGCCCTGGAGAGACCCAGTACTTC. This codes for CASSVARRGPGETQYF.

V is TRBV5-4 and J is TRBJ1-2, with D perhaps matching TRBD1 (5 bases). The CDR3 is 13 amino acids. From germline, CDR1 is SGHNT and CDR2 YYREEE (reference sequence). The V end was cut by 4 bases, the J end by 6 bases, with 13 bases between. The CDR3, as DNA: TGTGCCAGCAGCACACCCGGACAAAATGGCTACACCTTC. Residues: CASSTPGQNGYTF.

This clonotype came up many times. This chain connects TRBV3-1 to TRBJ1-5; no clear D gene. CDR1 and CDR2 from the germline V gene are LGHDT and YNNKEL (reference sequence). V lost 2 bases to trimming and J lost 3 bases, with 5 bases between them. The CDR3 runs to 13 residues. Here the CDR3 reads CASSQRVNQPQHF. CDR3 coding DNA: TGTGCCAGCAGCCAAAGGGTCAATCAGCCCCAGCATTTT.

In this sample, this clonotype turned up a few times. The V gene is TRBV4-2, the J gene TRBJ1-2, with 8 nucleotides matching TRBD1. The CDR3 totals 14 residues. Germline trimming cut 5 bases from V and 2 bases from J; bases unmatched to any gene: 4. From germline, CDR1 is LGHNA and CDR2 YNFKEQ. CDR3 nucleotide sequence: TGTGCCAGCAGCGGACAGGGCCCGAACTATGGCTACACCTTC. Translated: CASSGQGPNYGYTF.

J is TRBJ1-2 and V is TRBV27; 9 bases agree with TRBD1. Trimming removed 4 bases from V and 6 bases from J; junction bases left unmatched: 9. The germline V gene has CDR1 MNHEY and CDR2 SMNVEV (reference sequence). The CDR3 runs 15 residues. The CDR3 region is CASSYVGTGHNGYTF. In DNA form, the CDR3 reads TGTGCCAGCAGTTATGTCGGGACAGGGCATAATGGCTACACCTTC.

This clonotype was observed a handful of times. This chain links TRBV6-2 or TRBV6-3 with TRBJ2-7, with 8 nucleotides matching TRBD1. Germline V gene lookup returns CDR1 MNHEY and CDR2 SVGEGT. The CDR3 has 13 amino acids. With V trimmed by 7 bases and J by 2 bases, 4 bases remained unmatched. CDR3 sequence: CASKRRGPYEQYF. DNA of the CDR3: TGTGCCAGCAAGCGCAGGGGGCCCTACGAGCAGTACTTC.

The chain employs TRBV5-1 and TRBJ1-5; D unresolved. The CDR3 totals 17 residues. The V gene's germline CDR1 is SGHRS and CDR2 YFSETQ. Trimming removed 6 bases at V and 3 bases at J, with 22 bases between. CDR3 sequence reads: CASNFSVSRGNNQPQHF. CDR3 DNA sequence: TGCGCCAGCAACTTCTCCGTTAGCCGGGGAAACAATCAGCCCCAGCATTTT. Full variable domain (missing parts from reference TRBV5-1 and TRBJ1-5): KAGVTQTPRYLIKTRGQQVTLSCSPISGHRSVSWYQQTPGQGLQFLFEYFSETQRNKGNFPGRFSGRQFSNSRSEMNVSTLELGDSALYLCASNFSVSRGNNQPQHFGDGTRLSIL.

This clonotype was observed a handful of times. This chain joins TRBV7-6 and TRBJ2-7; 8 nucleotides agree with TRBD1. The CDR3 is 17 residues long. The V and J ends lost 5 bases and 3 bases, in that order; junction bases with no gene match: 15. CDR1 and CDR2 (germline): SGHVS, FNYEAQ. CDR3 DNA: TGTGCCAGCAGCCCCCCCTACGACAGGGGTCGGCTCTACGAGCAGTACTTC. Amino acid sequence: CASSPPYDRGRLYEQYF.